The 20 T cell receptor beta chains below come from one sample, sequenced in a study of glioma-infiltrating T cells. Amplification of TCR alpha and beta CDR3 regions from RNA used iRepertoire nested multiplex PCR. Each CDR3 protein is one row after TCRdb ran MiXCR on the multiplex PCR reads. Of roughly 100,000 distinct CDR3 sequences in the sample, about 30% were seen once. The sample was glioma tissue, nonneoplastic brain tissue, or PBMCs (not recorded which). Every receptor here comes from a human donor with low-grade glioma or glioblastoma, undergoing nonglioma brain surgery, or in good health (not recorded which).

This clonotype appeared many times. V and J are TRBV6-1 and TRBJ1-5, with 9 bases aligning to TRBD1. The germline CDR1 and CDR2 sequences are MNHNS and SASEGT. The CDR3 is made up of 16 amino acids. Unmatched junction bases numbered 9, after V lost 6 bases and J lost 3 bases. The CDR3 bases are TGTGCCAGCAGATCTACCCGACAGGGGGTCAATCAGCCCCAGCATTTT. It codes for CASRSTRQGVNQPQHF.

Details on this clonotype: As the CDR3 is not closed by the conserved phenylalanine or tryptophan, this likely results from a read error. V usage is TRBV7-2 and J usage is TRBJ2-7; D possibly corresponds to TRBD2 (6 bases). Germline V gene sequence: CDR1 SGHTA, CDR2 FQGNSA. V was cut by 1 base and J by 1 base, with 8 bases left in between. The CDR3 is 14 amino acids. For the CDR3, the DNA is TGTGCCAGCAGCTTAGGTGCGGGGTCCTACGAGCAGTACCTC. It codes for CASSLGAGSYEQYL.

As concerns this clonotype: At one end the junction does not follow the germline gene, possibly because of a read error. The chain recombines TRBV24-1 with TRBJ1-1; D gene unclear. The CDR3 loop spans 19 amino acids. Looked up from germline, CDR1 is KGHDR and CDR2 is SFDVKD. The CDR3 DNA sequence: TGTGCAACCAGTGCCTATTTGGGGAGGACGGCGTCGGCAGACACTGAAGCTTCCTTT. Protein product: CATSAYLGRTASADTEASF.

With respect to this clonotype: A much larger clone lies one base from this, so it may be a read error. This chain links TRBV6-2 or TRBV6-3 with TRBJ2-5; D might be TRBD1 or TRBD2, each matching 5 bases. This CDR3 comprises 12 residues. Germline CDR1 and CDR2: MNHEY and SVGEGT. This CDR3 reads CDSSWGQETQYF. CDR3 DNA: TGTGACAGCAGTTGGGGGCAAGAGACCCAGTACTTC.

This clonotype was recorded many times. The chain's CDR3 is CASSSGLAGGPGYNNEQFF. DNA for the CDR3: TGTGCCAGCAGTTCCGGACTAGCGGGGGGGCCGGGATACAATAATGAGCAGTTCTTC. This sequence joins TRBV6-1 and TRBJ2-1; TRBD2 matches at 15 bases. The ends lost 5 bases at V and 7 bases at J; junction bases unmatched: 15. This CDR3 spans 19 amino acids. Germline assignment: CDR1 MNHNS and CDR2 SASEGT.

On this clonotype: A much larger clone differs from this one at a single base, so this may be a read error. The chain carries TRBV7-2 and TRBJ2-7; tentative D call: TRBD1 (5 bases). V was cut by 3 bases and J by 7 bases, with 22 bases left in between. Germline V lookup: CDR1 SGHTA, CDR2 FQGNSA. CDR3 length equals 16 residues. The CDR3 is CASSFTGHSSYNEQYF. CDR3 in DNA: TGTGCCAGCAGCTTCACTGGACACAGCTCCTACAATGAGCAGTACTTC.

A note on this clonotype: A clone one base away is much larger, so this may be a read error. This chain links TRBV4-3 with TRBJ2-7; D unclear. The CDR3 consists of 13 residues. The germline CDR1 and CDR2 sequences are LGHNA and YSLEER. The CDR3 loop reads CASIQGLTYEQYF. CDR3 sequence (DNA): TGCGCCAGCATCCAAGGCCTCACCTACGAGCAGTACTTC.

With regard to this clonotype: This may arise from a read error, as a much more abundant clone is one base away. The rearrangement uses TRBV7-9 and TRBJ1-1, with D possibly TRBD1 on 6 matching bases. V was trimmed by 5 bases and J by 1 base, leaving 14 bases between them. The CDR3 consists of 15 residues. Germline V CDR1 and CDR2: SEHNR, FQNEAQ (reference sequence). This chain's CDR3 is CASSQVGGGNTEAFF. The CDR3 region has the DNA TGTGCCAGCAGCCAGGTGGGAGGGGGGAACACTGAAGCTTTCTTT.

The table lists this clonotype with many counts. J is TRBJ1-5 and V is TRBV20-1; D is perhaps TRBD1 (5 bases). This CDR3 has 15 amino acids. Germline V lookup: CDR1 DFQATT, CDR2 SNEGSKA (reference sequence). The V end lost 1 base, the J end lost 7 bases, and 17 bases lay between the germline ends. The CDR3 DNA sequence: TGCAGTGCTAGAGCAAGAGACAGCGCAGGACAGCCCCAGCATTTT. This codes for CSARARDSAGQPQHF.

The rearrangement joins TRBV4-2 to TRBJ2-3, with TRBD2 identical over 8 bases. V dropped 0 bases and J dropped 2; count of bases not matched to a gene: 10. The CDR3 runs to 18 residues. CDR1 and CDR2 from the germline V gene are LGHNA and YNFKEQ. CDR3 residues: CASSQDFYAGGPTDTQYF. In DNA, the CDR3 is TGTGCCAGCAGCCAAGATTTCTACGCGGGGGGACCCACAGATACGCAGTATTTT.

This clonotype was counted many times. V and J are TRBV6-1 and TRBJ2-3; the D gene is possibly TRBD2 (6 bases). The CDR3 length is 15 residues. The V gene's germline CDR1 is MNHNS and CDR2 SASEGT. V was clipped by 5 bases and J by 4 bases, with 16 bases between them. CDR3 sequence: CASSSPGLNPDTQYF. The CDR3 DNA is TGTGCCAGCAGTTCCCCGGGACTCAACCCAGATACGCAGTATTTT.

In the case of this clonotype: The junction departs from germline at one end; a sequencing error may be responsible. The chain has TRBV6-1 and TRBJ1-1, with 9 bases fitting TRBD1. The CDR3 is 16 amino acids. Looked up from germline, CDR1 is MNHNS and CDR2 is SASEGT. The CDR3 DNA sequence: TGTGCCAGCAGCAAAGCCGGACAGGGGAGCAACACTGAAGGTTTCTTT. It specifies CASSKAGQGSNTEGFF.

This chain uses TRBV4-2 with TRBJ1-2; TRBD1 agrees at 9 bases. This CDR3 is 14 amino acids long. Germline V gene data show CDR1 as LGHNA and CDR2 as YNFKEQ. J was trimmed by 7 bases and V by 5 bases; bases with no gene match: 8. The CDR3 region is CASSFGQGRGGYTF. CDR3 coding DNA: TGTGCCAGCAGCTTTGGACAGGGGAGGGGTGGCTACACCTTC.

The sample holds many counts of this clonotype. This sequence joins TRBV3-1 and TRBJ2-3, with 7 bases aligning to TRBD2. The CDR3 is 12 residues long. V lost 8 bases to trimming and J lost 5 bases; unmatched junction nucleotides: 4. Germline CDR1 is LGHDT and CDR2 is YNNKEL (reference sequence). In DNA form, the CDR3 reads TGTGCCAGCTCAGCGGGGAGAGATACGCAGTATTTT. Its protein is CASSAGRDTQYF.

Details on this clonotype: A much larger clonotype is one base distant, so this may be a read error. V gene TRBV18 combines with J gene TRBJ1-1, with 8 bases fitting TRBD1. Germline V gene lookup returns CDR1 KGHSH and CDR2 LQKENI. CDR3 length equals 15 residues. CDR3 loop: CASSLGQDPNTKAFF. CDR3 sequence (DNA): TGTGCCAGCTCACTGGGACAGGACCCAAACACTAAAGCTTTCTTT.

This clonotype was observed at least ten times. The chain uses TRBV7-8 and TRBJ2-1, with D possibly being TRBD2 (5 bases). Trimming cost V 5 bases and J 0 bases, with 8 bases left between them. CDR3 length: 14 residues. The germline V gene has CDR1 SGHVS and CDR2 FQNEAQ. CDR3 in amino acids: CASSRGASYNEQFF. The CDR3 DNA sequence: TGTGCCAGCAGCCGGGGTGCCTCCTACAATGAGCAGTTCTTC.

This chain links TRBV28 with TRBJ2-7; 7 bases match TRBD1. The trim removed 7 bases at V and 3 bases at J, leaving 6 bases unmatched. Germline V gene lookup returns CDR1 MDHEN and CDR2 SYDVKM. The CDR3 extends over 13 amino acids. The CDR3 region has the DNA TGTGCCAGCAACAAGGACAGGAACTACGAGCAGTACTTC. Its protein product is CASNKDRNYEQYF.

Concerning this clonotype: The junction does not match germline at one end; this may be a read error. J is TRBJ2-1 and V is TRBV6-2 or TRBV6-3; no firm D call. Germline V CDR1 and CDR2: MNHEY, SVGEGT. CDR3 length equals 14 residues. CDR3: CASSYLALYNVQFF. The CDR3 bases are TGTGCCAGCAGTTACCTTGCCCTTTACAATGTGCAGTTCTTC.

Of note for this clonotype: One end of the junction is discordant with germline, which a read error may explain. The V and J genes are TRBV4-1 and TRBJ2-7, with a possible D match to TRBD2 (5 bases). The CDR3 runs to 15 residues. The germline CDR1 and CDR2 sequences are MGHRA and YSYEKL. The DNA for the CDR3 is TGCGCCAGCAGCCAAGAGGCTAGCTCTTACGACGAGCGGTACTTC. It codes for CASSQEASSYDERYF.

This clonotype was detected many times. The CDR3 spells CSPREGPETQYF. As DNA, the CDR3 is TGCAGTCCCAGGGAAGGGCCAGAGACCCAGTACTTC. This sequence joins TRBV20-1 and TRBJ2-5; tentative D call: TRBD1 (5 bases). Trimming pared 8 bases from V and 4 bases from J, leaving 14 bases between. CDR1 and CDR2 (germline): DFQATT, SNEGSKA (reference sequence). This CDR3 is 12 amino acids long.